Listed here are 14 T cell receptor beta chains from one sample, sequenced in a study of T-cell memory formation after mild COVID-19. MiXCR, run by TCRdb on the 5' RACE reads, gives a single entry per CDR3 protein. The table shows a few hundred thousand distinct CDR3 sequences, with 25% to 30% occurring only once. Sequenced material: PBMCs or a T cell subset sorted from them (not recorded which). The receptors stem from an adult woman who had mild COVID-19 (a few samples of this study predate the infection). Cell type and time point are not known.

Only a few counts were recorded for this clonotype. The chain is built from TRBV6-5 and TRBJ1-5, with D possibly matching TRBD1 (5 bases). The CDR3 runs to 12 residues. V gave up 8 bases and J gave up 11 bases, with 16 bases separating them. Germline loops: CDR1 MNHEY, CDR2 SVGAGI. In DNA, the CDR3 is TGTGCCAGCGGGCGGGGCGGCGCAGCCCAGCATTTT. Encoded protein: CASGRGGAAQHF.

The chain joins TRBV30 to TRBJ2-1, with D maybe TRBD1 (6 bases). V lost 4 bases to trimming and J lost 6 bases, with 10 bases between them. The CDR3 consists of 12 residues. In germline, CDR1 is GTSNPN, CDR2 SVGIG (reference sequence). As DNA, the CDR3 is TGTGCCTGGATACAGGGACCCAATGAGCAGTTCTTC. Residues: CAWIQGPNEQFF.

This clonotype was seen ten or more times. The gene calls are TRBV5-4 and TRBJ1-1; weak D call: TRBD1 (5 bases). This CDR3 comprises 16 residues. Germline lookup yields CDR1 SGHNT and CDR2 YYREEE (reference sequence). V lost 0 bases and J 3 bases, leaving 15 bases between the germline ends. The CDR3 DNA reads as TGTGCCAGCAGCTTGGGAGGGGAGAGTTATGACACTGAAGCTTTCTTT. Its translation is CASSLGGESYDTEAFF.

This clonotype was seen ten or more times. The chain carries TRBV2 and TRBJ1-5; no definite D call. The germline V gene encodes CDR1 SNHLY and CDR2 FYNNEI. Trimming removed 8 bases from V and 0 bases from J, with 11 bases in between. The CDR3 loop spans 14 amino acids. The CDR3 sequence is CASARLNSNQPQHF. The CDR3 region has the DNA TGTGCCAGCGCCAGACTGAATAGCAATCAGCCCCAGCATTTT.

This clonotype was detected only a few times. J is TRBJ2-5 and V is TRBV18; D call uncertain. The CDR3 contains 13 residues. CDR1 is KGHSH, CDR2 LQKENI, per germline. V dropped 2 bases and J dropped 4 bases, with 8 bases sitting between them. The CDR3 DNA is TGTGCCAGCTCACCATTAAGTGGAGAGACCCAGTACTTC. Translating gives CASSPLSGETQYF.

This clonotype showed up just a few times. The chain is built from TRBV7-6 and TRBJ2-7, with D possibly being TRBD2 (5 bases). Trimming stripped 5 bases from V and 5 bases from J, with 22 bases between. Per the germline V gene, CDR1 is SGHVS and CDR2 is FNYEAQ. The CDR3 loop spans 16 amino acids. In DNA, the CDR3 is TGTGCCAGCAGCCCGAGATCGACTAAGACCTGGAACGAGCAGTACTTC. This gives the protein CASSPRSTKTWNEQYF.

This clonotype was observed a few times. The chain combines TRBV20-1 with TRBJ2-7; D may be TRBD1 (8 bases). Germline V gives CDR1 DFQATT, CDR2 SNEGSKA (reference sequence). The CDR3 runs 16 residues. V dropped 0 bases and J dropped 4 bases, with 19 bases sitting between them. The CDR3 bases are TGCAGTGCTAGAGATGCTACAGGGGGGGGCCTTTACGAGCAGTACTTC. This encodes CSARDATGGGLYEQYF.

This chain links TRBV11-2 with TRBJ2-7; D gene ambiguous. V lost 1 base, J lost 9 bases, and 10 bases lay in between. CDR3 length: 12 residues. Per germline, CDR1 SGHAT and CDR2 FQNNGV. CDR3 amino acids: CASSLVGTAQYF. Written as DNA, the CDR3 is TGTGCCAGCAGCTTAGTAGGCACAGCGCAGTACTTC.

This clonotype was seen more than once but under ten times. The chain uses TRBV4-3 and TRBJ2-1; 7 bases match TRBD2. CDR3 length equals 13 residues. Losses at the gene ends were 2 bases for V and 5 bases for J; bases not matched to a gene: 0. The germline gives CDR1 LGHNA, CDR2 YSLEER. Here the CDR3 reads CASSQSGNNEQFF. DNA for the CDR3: TGCGCCAGCAGCCAAAGCGGGAACAATGAGCAGTTCTTC.

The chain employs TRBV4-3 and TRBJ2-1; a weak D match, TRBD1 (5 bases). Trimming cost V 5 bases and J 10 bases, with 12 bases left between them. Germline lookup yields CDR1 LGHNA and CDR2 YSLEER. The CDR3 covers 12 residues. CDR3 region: CASSEGVGEQFF. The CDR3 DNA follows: TGCGCCAGCAGCGAAGGGGTTGGGGAGCAGTTCTTC.

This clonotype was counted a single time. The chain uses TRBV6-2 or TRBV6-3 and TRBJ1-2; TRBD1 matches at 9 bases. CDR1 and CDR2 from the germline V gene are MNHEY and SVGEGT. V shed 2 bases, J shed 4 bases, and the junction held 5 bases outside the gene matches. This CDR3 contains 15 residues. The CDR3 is CASSYGTGTPYGYTF. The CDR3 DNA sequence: TGTGCCAGCAGTTACGGGACAGGGACGCCCTATGGCTACACCTTC.

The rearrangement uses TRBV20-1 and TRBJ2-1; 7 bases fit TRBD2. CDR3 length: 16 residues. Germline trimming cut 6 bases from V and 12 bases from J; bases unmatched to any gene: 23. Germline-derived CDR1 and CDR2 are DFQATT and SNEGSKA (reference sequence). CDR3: CSAPQEPSGGTIGQFF. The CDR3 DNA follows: TGCAGTGCCCCCCAAGAACCTAGCGGCGGAACTATTGGGCAGTTCTTC.

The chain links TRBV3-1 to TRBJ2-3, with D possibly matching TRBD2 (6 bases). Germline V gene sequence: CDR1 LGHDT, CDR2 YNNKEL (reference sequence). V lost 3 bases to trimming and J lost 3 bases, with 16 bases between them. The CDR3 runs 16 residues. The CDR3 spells CASSQTTSTLTDTQYF. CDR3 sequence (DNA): TGTGCCAGCAGCCAGACAACTAGCACCCTAACAGATACGCAGTATTTT.

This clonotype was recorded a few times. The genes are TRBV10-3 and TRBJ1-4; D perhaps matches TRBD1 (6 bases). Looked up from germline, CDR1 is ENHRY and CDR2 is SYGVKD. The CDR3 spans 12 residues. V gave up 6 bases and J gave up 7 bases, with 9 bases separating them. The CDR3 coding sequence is TGTGCCATCAGCAAAGGGGGTGAAAAACTGTTTTTT. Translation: CAISKGGEKLFF.